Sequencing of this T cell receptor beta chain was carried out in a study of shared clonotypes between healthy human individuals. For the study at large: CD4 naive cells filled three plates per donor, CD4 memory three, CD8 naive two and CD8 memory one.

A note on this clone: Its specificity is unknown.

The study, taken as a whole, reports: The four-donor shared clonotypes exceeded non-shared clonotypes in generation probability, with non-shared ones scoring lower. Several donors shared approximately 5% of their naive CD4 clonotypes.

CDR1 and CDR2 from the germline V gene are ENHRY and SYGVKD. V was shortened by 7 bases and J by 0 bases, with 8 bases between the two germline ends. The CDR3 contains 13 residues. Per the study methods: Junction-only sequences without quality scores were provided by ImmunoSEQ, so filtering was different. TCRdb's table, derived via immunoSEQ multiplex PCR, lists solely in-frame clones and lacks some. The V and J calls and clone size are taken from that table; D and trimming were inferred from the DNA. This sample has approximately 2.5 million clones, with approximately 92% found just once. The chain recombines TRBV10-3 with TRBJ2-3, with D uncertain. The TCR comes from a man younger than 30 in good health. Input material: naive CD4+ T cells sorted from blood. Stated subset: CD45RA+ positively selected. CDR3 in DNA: TGTGCCATCACCTTAAAGAGCACAGATACGCAGTATTTT. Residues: CAITLKSTDTQYF.